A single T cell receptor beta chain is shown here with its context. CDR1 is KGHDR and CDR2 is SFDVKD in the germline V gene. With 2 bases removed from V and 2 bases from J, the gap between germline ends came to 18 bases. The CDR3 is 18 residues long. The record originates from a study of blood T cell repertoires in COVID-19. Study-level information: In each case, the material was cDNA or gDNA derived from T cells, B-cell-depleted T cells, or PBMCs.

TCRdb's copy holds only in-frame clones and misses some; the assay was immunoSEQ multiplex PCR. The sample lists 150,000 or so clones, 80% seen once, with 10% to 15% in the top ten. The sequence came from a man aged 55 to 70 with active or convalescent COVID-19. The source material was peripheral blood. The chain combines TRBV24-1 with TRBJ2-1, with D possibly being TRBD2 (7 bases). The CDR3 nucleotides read TGTGCCACCAGTGATTCGCCGAGGGGGGGTAATCCCTACAATGAGCAGTTCTTC. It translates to CATSDSPRGGNPYNEQFF.